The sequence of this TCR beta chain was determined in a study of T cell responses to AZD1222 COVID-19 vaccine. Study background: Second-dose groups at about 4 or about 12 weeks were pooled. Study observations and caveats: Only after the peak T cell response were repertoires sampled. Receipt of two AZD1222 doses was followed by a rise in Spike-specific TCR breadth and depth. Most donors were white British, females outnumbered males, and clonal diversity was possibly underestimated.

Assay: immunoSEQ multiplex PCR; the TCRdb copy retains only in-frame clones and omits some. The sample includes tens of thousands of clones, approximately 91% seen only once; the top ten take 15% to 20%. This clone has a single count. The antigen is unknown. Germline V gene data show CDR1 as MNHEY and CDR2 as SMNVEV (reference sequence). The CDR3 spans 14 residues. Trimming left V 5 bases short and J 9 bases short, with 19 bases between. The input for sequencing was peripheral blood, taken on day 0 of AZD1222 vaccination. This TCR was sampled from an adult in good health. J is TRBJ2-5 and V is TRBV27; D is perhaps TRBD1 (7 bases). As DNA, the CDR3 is TGTGCCAGCAGTCCCTCACGACAGGGAGGTCCCCAGTACTTC. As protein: CASSPSRQGGPQYF.